This T cell receptor (beta chain) was retrieved from a study of OX40 agonist ivuxolimab in advanced cancers. Study-level points and caveats: Both blood CD4+ and CD8+ T cells showed clonal growth by week 6 at 0.1 to 3.0 mg/kg. CD4+ T cells averaged fewer expanded clones than CD8+ T cells.

On this clone: Antigen: not known.

The repertoire was sequenced with immunoSEQ multiplex PCR; TCRdb's copy has only in-frame clones and lacks some. The table includes about 98,000 clones, about 85% detected once. The CDR3 totals 12 residues. J lost 10 bases, V lost 8 bases, and 3 bases had no gene match. The germline CDR1 and CDR2 sequences are MGHDK and SYGVNS. Exclusion applied to patients with autoimmune disease history or systemic immunosuppression. The chain has TRBV25-1 and TRBJ2-3; 13 bases map to TRBD2. The sample consisted of CD4+ or CD8+ T cells sorted from blood, taken in a trial of the OX40 agonist ivuxolimab. The receptor was derived from an adult with an advanced solid tumor such as melanoma, head and neck, liver or kidney cancer. The CDR3 DNA is TGTGCCAGCCGGACTAGCGGGAGTCCGCAGTATTTT. Translated: CASRTSGSPQYF.